The following is a T cell receptor beta chain sequence with its context. Its specificity is not known. The data originate from a study of cytomegalovirus exposure and HLA in healthy donors. 13 Jbeta primers and 60 Vbeta primers were used for the PCR. The data were produced by immunoSEQ multiplex PCR, yet TCRdb's version contains in-frame clones alone and is incomplete. The sample contains roughly 82,000 clones, around four fifths of which appear only once. Findings and caveats of the study: No immune exposure information besides CMV serostatus was available.

The source is a woman aged 45-60 years in good health and CMV-seropositive. The specimen sequenced was PBMCs.

CDR3 residues: CASSPRGGEGYTF. The CDR3 coding sequence is TGTGCCAGCTCACCACGCGGAGGGGAGGGCTACACCTTC. The V gene is TRBV18, the J gene TRBJ1-2; D perhaps matches TRBD1 (5 bases). The CDR3 spans 13 residues. V dropped 1 base and J dropped 8 bases, with 11 bases sitting between them. Per the germline V gene, CDR1 is KGHSH and CDR2 is LQKENI.